The TCR beta chain described here comes from a study of identical twins. Findings of the study overall: One should note that invariant MAIT and iNKT cells could partly confound zero-insertion analyses. A lower insertion count was a feature of abundant cord blood beta clonotypes, with no such feature in memory repertoires.

TCRdb re-called the 5' RACE reads with MiXCR, one entry per CDR3 protein. The sample has roughly 290,000 distinct CDR3 sequences, roughly 9.7% seen once. Trimming stripped 5 bases from V and 3 bases from J, with 17 bases between. The CDR3 is made up of 16 amino acids. Germline V gene data show CDR1 as SGHVS and CDR2 as FNYEAQ. This clonotype was observed a few times. Antigen: not known. These data also featured in a second study, about yellow fever vaccine responses in identical twins. That paper notes: Twins' vaccine T cell responses reportedly seemed partly convergent and partly personalized.

The specimen sequenced was CD8+ T cells sorted from blood. The source of this sequence is a woman aged 18-29 years in good health. The chain links TRBV7-6 to TRBJ2-1; tentative D call: TRBD2 (6 bases). CDR3 residues: CASSPGAGPLYNEQFF. In DNA, the CDR3 is TGTGCCAGCAGCCCAGGTGCGGGACCACTCTACAATGAGCAGTTCTTC.